What follows describes a single T cell receptor (beta chain). What it binds is unknown. Loaded into unsorted PBMC replicate PCRs was approximately 300 ng DNA, some 27,000 T cell genomes. TCRdb's table, derived via immunoSEQ multiplex PCR, lists solely in-frame clones and lacks some. The sample consists of roughly 480,000 clones, 79% of them appearing once. These data come from a study of shared clonotypes between healthy human individuals. Study-wide findings and caveats: Researchers sampled only blood; tissue repertoires likely differ. Genetic and exposure-history diversity was limited by the few donors.

In unsorted samples, genomic DNA was obtained using roughly 99 million PBMCs. The V segment lost 2 bases and the J segment 6 bases; nucleotides outside the gene matches: 13. The CDR3 is 17 amino acids. CDR1 is GTSNPN, CDR2 SVGIG, per germline (reference sequence). The chain uses TRBV30 and TRBJ1-5, with TRBD1 matching over 10 bases. The sequenced sample consisted of PBMCs. This receptor was obtained from a middle-aged woman in good health. Some clones in this sample may be carry-over from other donors' samples. This CDR3 reads CAWSNPDWTGGSQPQHF. CDR3 DNA: TGTGCCTGGAGTAACCCTGATTGGACAGGGGGAAGTCAGCCCCAGCATTTT.